The T cell receptor (beta chain) described here comes from a study of blood T cell repertoires in COVID-19. Across the whole study: COVID-19 samples from acute and convalescent phases originated in the United States, Italy and Spain. T cells, B-cell-depleted T cells, or PBMCs supplied cDNA or gDNA.

In the case of this clone: The junction departs from germline at one end; a sequencing error may be responsible.

Produced via immunoSEQ multiplex PCR; TCRdb's table is partial and in-frame only. The sample has 250,000 or so clones; approximately 88% are singletons. Germline V gene data show CDR1 as SGHRS and CDR2 as YFSETQ. CDR3 length: 11 amino acids. Residents of about two dozen US areas, aged roughly 18 to 89 years, made up the participants. A PCR-confirmed or clinician-diagnosed COVID-19 case had contacted exposed participants within 2 weeks of entry. Sample: PBMCs or T cells enriched from blood (not recorded which). The origin of this receptor is a woman between 40 and 55 years old who had been exposed to COVID-19. V gene TRBV5-1 combines with J gene TRBJ1-1; D unclear. The CDR3 coding sequence is TGTGCCAGCAGCCCCACTACTGAAGCTTTCTTT. Amino acids: CASSPTTEAFF.